This T cell receptor beta chain is from a study of cytomegalovirus exposure and HLA in healthy donors. After removal of 3 bases from V and 8 bases from J, the junction contained 5 bases not matched to a gene. CDR3 length: 13 amino acids. The germline gives CDR1 MRHNA, CDR2 SNTAGT. Only in-frame clones appear in the TCRdb table, and some are missing; sequencing was by immunoSEQ multiplex PCR. The repertoire has about 160,000 clones, approximately 86% of them found once; the top ten carry about 2.3%. The source of this sequence is a man aged 30 to 45 in good health and CMV-seropositive. The sample taken for sequencing was PBMCs. The rearrangement links TRBV6-4 to TRBJ1-2, with 8 bases that match TRBD1. CDR3 DNA sequence: TGTGCCAGCAGTGAGGGACAGGCGCAGGGCTACACCTTC. This translates into CASSEGQAQGYTF.